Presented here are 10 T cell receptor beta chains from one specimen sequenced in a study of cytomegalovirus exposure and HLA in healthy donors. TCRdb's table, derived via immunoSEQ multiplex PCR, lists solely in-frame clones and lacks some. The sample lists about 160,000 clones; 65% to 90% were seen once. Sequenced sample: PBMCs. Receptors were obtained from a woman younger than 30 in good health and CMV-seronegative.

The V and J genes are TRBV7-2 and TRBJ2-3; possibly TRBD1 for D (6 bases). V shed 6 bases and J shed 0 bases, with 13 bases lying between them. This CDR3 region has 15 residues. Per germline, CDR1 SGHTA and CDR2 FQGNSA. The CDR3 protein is CASSRDRISTDTQYF. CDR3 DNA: TGTGCCAGCAGTCGAGACAGGATAAGCACAGATACGCAGTATTTT.

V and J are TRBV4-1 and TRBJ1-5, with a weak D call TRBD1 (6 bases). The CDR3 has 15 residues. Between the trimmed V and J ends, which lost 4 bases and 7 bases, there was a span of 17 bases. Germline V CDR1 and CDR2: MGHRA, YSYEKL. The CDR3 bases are TGCGCCAGCAGCCCGCTCGGGGGGCTATGGCAGCCCCAGCATTTT. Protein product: CASSPLGGLWQPQHF.

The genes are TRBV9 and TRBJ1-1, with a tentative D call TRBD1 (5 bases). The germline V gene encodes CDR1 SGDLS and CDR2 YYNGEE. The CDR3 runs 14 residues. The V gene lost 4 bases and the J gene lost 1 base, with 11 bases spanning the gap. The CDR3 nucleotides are TGTGCCAGCAGCTCTATGGGGGGGAACACTGAAGCTTTCTTT. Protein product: CASSSMGGNTEAFF. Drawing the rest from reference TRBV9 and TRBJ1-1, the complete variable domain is DSGVTQTPKHLITATGQRVTLRCSPRSGDLSVYWYQQSLDQGLQFLIQYYNGEERAKGNILERFSAQQFPDLHSELNLSSLELGDSALYFCASSSMGGNTEAFFGQGTRLTVV.

CDR3 protein: CASSQDGDRGLAAFF. The CDR3 coding sequence is TGCGCCAGCAGCCAAGATGGGGACAGGGGGCTGGCAGCTTTCTTT. This chain connects TRBV4-3 to TRBJ1-1; 12 positions agree with TRBD1. CDR1 and CDR2 (germline): LGHNA, YSLEER. Trimming cost V 0 bases and J 10 bases; bases outside gene matches: 6. There are 15 residues in the CDR3.

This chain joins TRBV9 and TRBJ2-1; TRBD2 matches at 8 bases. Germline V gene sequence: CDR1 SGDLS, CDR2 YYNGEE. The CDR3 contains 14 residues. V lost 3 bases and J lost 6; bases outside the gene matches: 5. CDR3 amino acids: CASSATSGTNEQFF. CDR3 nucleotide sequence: TGTGCCAGCAGCGCAACTAGCGGAACCAATGAGCAGTTCTTC.

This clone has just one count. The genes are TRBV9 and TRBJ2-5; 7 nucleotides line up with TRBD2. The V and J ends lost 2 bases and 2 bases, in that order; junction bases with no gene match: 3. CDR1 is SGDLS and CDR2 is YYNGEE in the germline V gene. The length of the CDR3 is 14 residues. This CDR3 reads CASSVPGGQETQYF. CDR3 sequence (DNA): TGTGCCAGCAGCGTTCCGGGGGGACAAGAGACCCAGTACTTC.

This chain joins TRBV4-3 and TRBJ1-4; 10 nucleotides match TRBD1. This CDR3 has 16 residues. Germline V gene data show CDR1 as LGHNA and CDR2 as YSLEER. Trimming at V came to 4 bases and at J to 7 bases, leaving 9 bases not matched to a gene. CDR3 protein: CASSPSGRDRGEKLFF. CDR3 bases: TGCGCCAGCAGCCCCTCGGGCCGGGACAGGGGTGAAAAACTGTTTTTT.

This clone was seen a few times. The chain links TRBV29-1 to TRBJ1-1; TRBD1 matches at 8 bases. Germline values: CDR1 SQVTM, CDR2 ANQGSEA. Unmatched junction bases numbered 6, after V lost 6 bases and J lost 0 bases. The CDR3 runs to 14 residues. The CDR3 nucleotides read TGCAGCGTCGGGGGACAGGTTATGAACACTGAAGCTTTCTTT. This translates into CSVGGQVMNTEAFF. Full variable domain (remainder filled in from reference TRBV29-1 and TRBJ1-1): SAVISQKPSRDICQRGTSLTIQCQVDSQVTMMFWYRQQPGQSLTLIATANQGSEATYESGFVIDKFPISRPNLTFSTLTVSNMSPEDSSIYLCSVGGQVMNTEAFFGQGTRLTVV.

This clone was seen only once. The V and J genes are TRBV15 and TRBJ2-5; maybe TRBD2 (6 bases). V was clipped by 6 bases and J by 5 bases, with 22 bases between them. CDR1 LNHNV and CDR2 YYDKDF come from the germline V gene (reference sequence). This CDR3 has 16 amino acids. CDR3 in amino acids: CATSPPGLREGETQYF. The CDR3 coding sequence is TGTGCCACCAGTCCGCCGGGACTTCGAGAGGGGGAGACCCAGTACTTC.

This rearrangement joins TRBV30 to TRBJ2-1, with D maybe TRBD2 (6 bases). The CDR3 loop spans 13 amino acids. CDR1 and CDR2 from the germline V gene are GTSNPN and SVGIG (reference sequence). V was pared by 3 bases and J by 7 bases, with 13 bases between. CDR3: CAWRTRGTNEQFF. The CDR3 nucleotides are TGTGCCTGGAGGACCCGGGGGACTAATGAGCAGTTCTTC.